A selection of T cell receptor beta chains follows, all from one sample in a study of patients and donors after allogeneic stem cell transplantation. TCRdb reprocessed the RT-PCR reads via MiXCR and lists one record per CDR3 protein. The table includes 200,000 to 250,000 distinct CDR3 sequences, over 12% detected once. Sequenced material: blood, either unsorted or a sorted T cell fraction (not recorded which). These receptors were taken from a human donor who was either an allogeneic HSCT recipient or a stem cell or donor lymphocyte infusion donor (not recorded which). It is not recorded whose cells these are; they may come from a transplant donor. The CDR3 runs from the conserved cysteine through the conserved F or W. D genes are given only for firm matches. Size is stated for part of the rows, as once, few or many counts, or as a class when the clone is expanded.

>TRBJ2-3|15|TRBD2|TRBV2|many
TGTGCCAGCAGAGCCGGGACTAGCGGGGCGGATACGCAGTATTTT
CASRAGTSGADTQYF
>TRBJ1-2|13|TRBD1|TRBV29-1|few
TGCAGCGTGCTGACAGGGGTAGAGTATGGCTACACCTTC
CSVLTGVEYGYTF
>TRBJ2-3|14|NA|TRBV20-1|few
TGCAGTGCTAGTGGGGGCGGAGCGACAGATACGCAGTATTTT
CSASGGGATDTQYF
>TRBJ1-2|12|NA|TRBV20-1|NA
TGCAGTGCTCAAAGCATAAACTATGGCTACACCTTC
CSAQSINYGYTF
>TRBJ1-6|20|TRBD1|TRBV7-3|NA
TGTGCCAGCAGCCCATTTACCGGGACAGGGGCGAGGGAATATAATTCACCCCTCCACTTT
CASSPFTGTGAREYNSPLHF
>TRBJ1-3|15|TRBD1|TRBV6-1|few
TGTGCCAGCAGTGGAAGGACAGGGGGTGGAAACACCATATATTTT
CASSGRTGGGNTIYF
>TRBJ2-3|16|TRBD2|TRBV7-3|NA
TGTGCCAGCAGCCAAGGGACTATTCTTAGCACAGATACGCAGTATTTT
CASSQGTILSTDTQYF
>TRBJ2-3|16|TRBD2|TRBV20-1|many
TGCAGTGCTAGAGGGGGGACTAGCGGCCGCACAGATACGCAGTATTTT
CSARGGTSGRTDTQYF
>TRBJ1-4|14|NA|TRBV27|few
TGTGCCAGCAGTTTCCTACAGTTTGACGAAAAACTGTTTTTT
CASSFLQFDEKLFF
>TRBJ2-2|15|NA|TRBV7-2|few
TGTGCCAGCAGCTGGGACTTCGCCGACACCGGGGAGCTGTTTTTT
CASSWDFADTGELFF
>TRBJ2-7|13|NA|TRBV5-1|many
TGCGCCAGCAGCTTGCTCTCCGACTACGAGCAGTACTTC
CASSLLSDYEQYF
>TRBJ2-3|13|NA|TRBV2|once
TGTGCCAGCAGTGGATCAGACACAGATACGCAGTATTTT
CASSGSDTDTQYF
>TRBJ2-7|11|NA|TRBV10-3|NA
TGTGCCATCAGTGCAGACTACGAGCAGTACTTC
CAISADYEQYF
>TRBJ1-2|13|NA|TRBV19|NA
TGTGCCAGCGAGCGGGGTTCGAGCTATGGCTACACCTTC
CASERGSSYGYTF
>TRBJ1-1|12|NA|TRBV5-1|NA
TGCGCCAGCAGCAAGGACCGGACTGAAGCTTTCTTT
CASSKDRTEAFF
>TRBJ1-2|16|TRBD1|TRBV4-2|many
TGTGCCAGCAGCCAAGCGACGACAGGGGGCAAGGTTAGCTACACCTTC
CASSQATTGGKVSYTF
>TRBJ2-3|13|NA|TRBV30|once
TGTGCCTGCACCCGGGACCGGGCAGATACGCAGTATTTT
CACTRDRADTQYF
>TRBJ2-1|14|NA|TRBV6-2/TRBV6-3|NA
TGTGCCAGCAGTTACGGGTTAGAAGCTAGTGAGCAGTTCTTC
CASSYGLEASEQFF
>TRBJ2-2|15|TRBD1|TRBV5-4|once
TGTGCCAGCAGCTTATGGACAGGGAGCACCGGGGAGCTGTTTTTT
CASSLWTGSTGELFF
>TRBJ2-7|15|TRBD1|TRBV27|many
TGTGCCAGCACTCGGGACAGCCCCGGACCCTACGAGCAGTACTTC
CASTRDSPGPYEQYF
>TRBJ1-6|16|TRBD1|TRBV5-1|few
TGCGCCAGCAGCAAGACAGGGGGCCAGTTAAATTCACCCCTCCACTTT
CASSKTGGQLNSPLHF
>TRBJ2-4|12|TRBD2|TRBV12-3/TRBV12-4|many
TGTGCCAGCAGTTTTGGGGGGGGGGTTCAGTACTTC
CASSFGGGVQYF
>TRBJ2-7|12|NA|TRBV12-3/TRBV12-4|few
TGTGCCAGCAGTCTGACTGAGAACGAGCAGTACTTC
CASSLTENEQYF
>TRBJ1-2|14|TRBD1|TRBV4-3|NA
TGCGCCAGCAGTGACACAGGGGGTAGTTCGGGCTACACCTTC
CASSDTGGSSGYTF
>TRBJ1-1|14|NA|TRBV19|NA
TGTGCCAGTAGTAGAGGACAGTGGAACACTGAAGCTTTCTTT
CASSRGQWNTEAFF
>TRBJ2-2|15|NA|TRBV5-1|many
TGCGCCAGCAGCTCCCAACCCCAGGACACCGGGGAGCTGTTTTTT
CASSSQPQDTGELFF
>TRBJ1-5|12|NA|TRBV12-3/TRBV12-4|many
TGTGCCAGCAGTTTCGGGGGACAGCCCCAGCATTTT
CASSFGGQPQHF
>TRBJ1-5|15|TRBD1|TRBV20-1|few
TGCAGTGCTAGAGAGACTGGACAGGCAAATCAGCCCCAGCATTTT
CSARETGQANQPQHF
>TRBJ2-1|14|NA|TRBV7-2|NA
TGTGCCAGCAGCTTAGTCGGGGGGCGGCATGAGCAGTTCTTC
CASSLVGGRHEQFF